Below, one T cell receptor beta chain is given with its context. Via MiXCR, TCRdb re-called the 5' RACE reads, giving one row per CDR3 protein. The sample yields about 210,000 distinct CDR3 sequences, approximately 3.2% seen once. The sample originates from a study of T cells after yellow fever vaccination. CDR1 and CDR2 from the germline V gene are DFQATT and SNEGSKA (reference sequence). The V and J ends lost 3 bases and 2 bases respectively, with 13 bases between them. This CDR3 has 14 amino acids. Sequenced material: CD4+ T cells sorted from PBMCs, taken 10 days after the yellow fever booster vaccination. This receptor was identified in a man younger than 35 who received the YFV17D yellow fever vaccine. J is TRBJ1-2 and V is TRBV20-1, with a weak D call TRBD1 (5 bases). DNA of the CDR3: TGCAGTGCTAGGGCGGGGACGGTAAACTATGGCTACACCTTC. It translates to CSARAGTVNYGYTF.